This TCR beta chain was profiled in a study of T cell responses to AZD1222 COVID-19 vaccine. Trimming cost V 3 bases and J 1 base, with 18 bases left between them. Germline CDR1 is LGHDT and CDR2 is YNNKEL (reference sequence). This CDR3 region has 17 residues. Assay used: immunoSEQ multiplex PCR; TCRdb lists only in-frame clones, some missing. The repertoire holds some 74,000 clones, about 85% seen once, with 1.3% in the top ten. Recipients boosted at about 4 weeks or about 12 weeks are pooled. This specimen was peripheral blood, taken 28 days after the second AZD1222 dose. This chain links TRBV3-1 (or the pseudogene TRBV3-2) with TRBJ1-1, with D possibly TRBD1 on 5 matching bases. The receptor's source is an adult who received the AZD1222 COVID-19 vaccine. The CDR3 loop is CASSQYSSGRENTEAFF. DNA of the CDR3: TGTGCCAGCAGCCAGTACTCCTCGGGCAGGGAGAACACTGAAGCTTTCTTT.